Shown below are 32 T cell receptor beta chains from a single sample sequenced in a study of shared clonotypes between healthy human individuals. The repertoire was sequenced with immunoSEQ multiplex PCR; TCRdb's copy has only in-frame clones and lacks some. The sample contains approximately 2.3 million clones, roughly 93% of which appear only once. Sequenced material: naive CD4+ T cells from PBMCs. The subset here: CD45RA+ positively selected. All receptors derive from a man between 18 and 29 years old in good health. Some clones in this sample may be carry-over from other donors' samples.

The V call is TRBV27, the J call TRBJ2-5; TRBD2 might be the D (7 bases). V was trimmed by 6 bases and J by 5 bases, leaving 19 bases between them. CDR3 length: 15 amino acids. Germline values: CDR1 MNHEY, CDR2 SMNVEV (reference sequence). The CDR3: CASSPGGGAWETQYF. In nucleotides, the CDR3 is TGTGCCAGCAGCCCGGGTGGGGGGGCCTGGGAGACCCAGTACTTC.

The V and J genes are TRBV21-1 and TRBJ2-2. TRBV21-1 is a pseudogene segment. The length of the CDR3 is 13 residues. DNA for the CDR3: TGTGCCAGCAGCAAGACCGGTGGCGCGGAGCTGTTTTTT. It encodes CASSKTGGAELFF.

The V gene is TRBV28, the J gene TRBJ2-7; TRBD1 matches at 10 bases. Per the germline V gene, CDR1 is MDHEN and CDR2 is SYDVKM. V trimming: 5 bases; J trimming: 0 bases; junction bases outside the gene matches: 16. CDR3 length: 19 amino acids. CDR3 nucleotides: TGTGCCAGCAGTCCGTACTACAAACCGACAGGGGGCCACTCCTACGAGCAGTACTTC. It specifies CASSPYYKPTGGHSYEQYF. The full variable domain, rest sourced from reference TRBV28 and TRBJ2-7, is DVKVTQSSRYLVKRTGEKVFLECVQDMDHENMFWYRQDPGLGLRLIYFSYDVKMKEKGDIPEGYSVSREKKERFSLILESASTNQTSMYLCASSPYYKPTGGHSYEQYFGPGTRLTVT.

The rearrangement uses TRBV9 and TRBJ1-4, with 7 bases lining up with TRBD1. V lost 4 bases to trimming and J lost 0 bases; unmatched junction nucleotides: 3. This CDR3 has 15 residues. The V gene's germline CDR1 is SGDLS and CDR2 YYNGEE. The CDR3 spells CASSSRGATNEKLFF. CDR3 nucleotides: TGTGCCAGCAGCTCCAGGGGGGCAACTAATGAAAAACTGTTTTTT.

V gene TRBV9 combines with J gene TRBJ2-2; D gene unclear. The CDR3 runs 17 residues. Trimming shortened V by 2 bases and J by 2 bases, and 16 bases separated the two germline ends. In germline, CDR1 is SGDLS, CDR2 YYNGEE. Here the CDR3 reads CASSVVGSIINTGELFF. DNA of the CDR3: TGTGCCAGCAGCGTGGTGGGGTCCATAATTAACACCGGGGAGCTGTTTTTT.

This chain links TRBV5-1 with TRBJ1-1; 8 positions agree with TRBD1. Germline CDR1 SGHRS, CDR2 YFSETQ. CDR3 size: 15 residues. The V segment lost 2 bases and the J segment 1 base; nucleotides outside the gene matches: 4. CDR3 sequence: CASSFLTGANTEAFF. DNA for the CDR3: TGCGCCAGCAGCTTCCTGACAGGGGCGAACACTGAAGCTTTCTTT. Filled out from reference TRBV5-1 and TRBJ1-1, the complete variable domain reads KAGVTQTPRYLIKTRGQQVTLSCSPISGHRSVSWYQQTPGQGLQFLFEYFSETQRNKGNFPGRFSGRQFSNSRSEMNVSTLELGDSALYLCASSFLTGANTEAFFGQGTRLTVV.

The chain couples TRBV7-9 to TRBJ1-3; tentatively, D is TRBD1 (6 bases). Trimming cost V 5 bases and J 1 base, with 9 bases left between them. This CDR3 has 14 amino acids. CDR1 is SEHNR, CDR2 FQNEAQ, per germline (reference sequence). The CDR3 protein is CASSRDRSGNTIYF. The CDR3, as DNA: TGTGCCAGCAGCAGAGACAGGTCTGGAAACACCATATATTTT. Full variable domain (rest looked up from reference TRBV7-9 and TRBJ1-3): DTGVSQNPRHKITKRGQNVTFRCDPISEHNRLYWYRQTLGQGPEFLTYFQNEAQLEKSRLLSDRFSAERPKGSFSTLEIQRTEQGDSAMYLCASSRDRSGNTIYFGEGSWLTVV.

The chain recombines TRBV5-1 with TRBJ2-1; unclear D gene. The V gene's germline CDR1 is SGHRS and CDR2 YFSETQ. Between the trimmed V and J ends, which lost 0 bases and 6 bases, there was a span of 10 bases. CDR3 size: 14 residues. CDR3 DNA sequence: TGCGCCAGCAGCTTGGCCTATCGATCCAATGAGCAGTTCTTC. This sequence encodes CASSLAYRSNEQFF.

CDR3 nucleotide sequence: TGTGCCAGCAGCCAAGCCAGCGGGAGGGCCGGAGATACGCAGTATTTT. Protein product: CASSQASGRAGDTQYF. The rearrangement joins TRBV5-4 to TRBJ2-3, with 10 bases aligning to TRBD2. CDR1 SGHNT and CDR2 YYREEE come from the germline V gene (reference sequence). The CDR3 is 16 amino acids. The V gene end was trimmed by 4 bases and the J gene end by 5 bases; junction bases not matched to a gene: 10.

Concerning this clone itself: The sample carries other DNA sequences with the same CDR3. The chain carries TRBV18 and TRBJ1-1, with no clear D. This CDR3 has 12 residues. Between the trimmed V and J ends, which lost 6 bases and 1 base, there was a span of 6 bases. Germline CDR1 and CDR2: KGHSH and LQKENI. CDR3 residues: CASSTGNTEAFF. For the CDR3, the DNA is TGTGCCAGCTCTACGGGGAACACTGAAGCTTTCTTT.

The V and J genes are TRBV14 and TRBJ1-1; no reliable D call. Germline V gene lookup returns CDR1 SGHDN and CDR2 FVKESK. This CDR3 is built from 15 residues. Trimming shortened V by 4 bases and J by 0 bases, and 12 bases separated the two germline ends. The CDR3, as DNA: TGTGCCAGCAGCCTTCGGGGTACAGTGAACACTGAAGCTTTCTTT. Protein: CASSLRGTVNTEAFF.

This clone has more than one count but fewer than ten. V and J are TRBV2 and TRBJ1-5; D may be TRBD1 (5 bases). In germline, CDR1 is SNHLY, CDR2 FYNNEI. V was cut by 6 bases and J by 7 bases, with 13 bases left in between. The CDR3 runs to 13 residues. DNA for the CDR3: TGTGCCAGCAGCCAGGGCCCTCAACAGCCCCAGCATTTT. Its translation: CASSQGPQQPQHF.

CDR3 region: CASSEQAGDEKLFF. CDR3 DNA sequence: TGTGCCAGCAGTGAACAGGCAGGCGACGAAAAACTGTTTTTT. The chain links TRBV6-1 to TRBJ1-4; D is unclear. Trimming cost V 2 bases and J 8 bases, with 12 bases left between them. Germline V lookup: CDR1 MNHNS, CDR2 SASEGT. This CDR3 spans 14 amino acids.

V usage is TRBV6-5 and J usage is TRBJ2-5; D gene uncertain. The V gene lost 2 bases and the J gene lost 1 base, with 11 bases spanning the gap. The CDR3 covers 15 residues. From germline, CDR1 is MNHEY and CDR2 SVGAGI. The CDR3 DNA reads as TGTGCCAGCAGTTACGGCGCAGGCCCCCAAGAGACCCAGTACTTC. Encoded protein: CASSYGAGPQETQYF.

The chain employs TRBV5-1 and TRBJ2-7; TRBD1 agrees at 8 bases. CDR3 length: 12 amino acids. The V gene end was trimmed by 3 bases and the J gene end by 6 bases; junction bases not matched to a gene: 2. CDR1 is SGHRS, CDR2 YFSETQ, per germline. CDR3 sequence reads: CASSSGQGEQYF. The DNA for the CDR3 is TGCGCCAGCAGCTCCGGACAGGGCGAGCAGTACTTC.

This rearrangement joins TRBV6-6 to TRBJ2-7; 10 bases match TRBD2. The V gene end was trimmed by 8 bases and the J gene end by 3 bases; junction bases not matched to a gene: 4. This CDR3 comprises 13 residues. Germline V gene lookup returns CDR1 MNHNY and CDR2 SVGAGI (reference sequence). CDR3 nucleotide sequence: TGTGCCAGCGGTGGACTAGCGGACTACGAGCAGTACTTC. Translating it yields CASGGLADYEQYF.

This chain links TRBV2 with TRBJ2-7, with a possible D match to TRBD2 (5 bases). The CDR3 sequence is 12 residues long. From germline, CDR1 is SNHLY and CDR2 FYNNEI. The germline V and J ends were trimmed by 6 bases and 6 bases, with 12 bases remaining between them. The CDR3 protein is CASSTDGGEQYF. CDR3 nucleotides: TGTGCCAGCAGCACGGACGGAGGCGAGCAGTACTTC.

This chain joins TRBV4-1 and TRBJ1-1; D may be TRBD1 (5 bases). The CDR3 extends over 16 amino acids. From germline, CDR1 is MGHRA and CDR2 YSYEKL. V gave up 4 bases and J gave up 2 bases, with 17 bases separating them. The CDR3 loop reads CASSRNTGTDNTEAFF. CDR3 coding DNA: TGCGCCAGCAGCCGAAATACCGGGACGGACAACACTGAAGCTTTCTTT.

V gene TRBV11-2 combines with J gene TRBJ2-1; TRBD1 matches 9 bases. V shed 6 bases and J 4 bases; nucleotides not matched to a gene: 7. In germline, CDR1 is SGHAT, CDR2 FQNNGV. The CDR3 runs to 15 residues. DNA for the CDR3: TGTGCCAGCAGACGACCGGGACAGGGTTACAATGAGCAGTTCTTC. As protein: CASRRPGQGYNEQFF.

The chain's CDR3 is CASSSSTGTDTQYF. CDR3 bases: TGCGCCAGCAGCTCCTCGACAGGCACAGATACGCAGTATTTT. The chain employs TRBV5-1 and TRBJ2-3, with D possibly matching TRBD1 (5 bases). CDR3 size: 14 residues. V was trimmed by 3 bases and J by 1 base, leaving 9 bases between them. Per germline, CDR1 SGHRS and CDR2 YFSETQ.

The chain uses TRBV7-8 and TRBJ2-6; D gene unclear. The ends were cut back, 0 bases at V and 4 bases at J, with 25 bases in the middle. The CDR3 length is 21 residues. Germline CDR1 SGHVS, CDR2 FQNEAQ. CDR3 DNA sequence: TGTGCCAGCAGCTTAGCTTCGCTATTGAGACCCTCCCTAACAGGGGCCAACGTCCTGACTTTC. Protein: CASSLASLLRPSLTGANVLTF.

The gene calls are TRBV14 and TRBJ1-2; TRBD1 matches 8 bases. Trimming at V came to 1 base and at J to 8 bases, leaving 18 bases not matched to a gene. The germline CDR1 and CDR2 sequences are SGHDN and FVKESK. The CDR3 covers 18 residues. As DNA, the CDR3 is TGTGCCAGCAGCCAAGGTCTGGGCAGGGGGCGAGACTTGCCGGGCTACACCTTC. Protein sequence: CASSQGLGRGRDLPGYTF.

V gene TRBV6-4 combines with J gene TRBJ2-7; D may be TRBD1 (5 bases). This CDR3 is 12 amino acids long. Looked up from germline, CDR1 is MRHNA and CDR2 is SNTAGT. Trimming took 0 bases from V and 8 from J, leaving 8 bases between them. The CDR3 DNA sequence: TGTGCCAGCAGTGACTCGGCAGGGAAGCAGTACTTC. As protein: CASSDSAGKQYF.

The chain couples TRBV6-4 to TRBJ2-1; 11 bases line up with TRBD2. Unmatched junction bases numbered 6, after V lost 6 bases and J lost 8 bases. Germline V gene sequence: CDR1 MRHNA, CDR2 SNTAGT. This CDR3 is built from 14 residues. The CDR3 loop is CASSASGRTYEQFF. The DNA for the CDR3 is TGTGCCAGCAGCGCTAGCGGGAGGACATATGAGCAGTTCTTC.

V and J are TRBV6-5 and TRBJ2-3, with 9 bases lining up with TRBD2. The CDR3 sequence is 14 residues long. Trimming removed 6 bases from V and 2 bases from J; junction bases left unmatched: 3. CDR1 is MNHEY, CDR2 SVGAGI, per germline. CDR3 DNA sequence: TGTGCCAGCAGACGACTAGCGGCCACAGATACGCAGTATTTT. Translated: CASRRLAATDTQYF.

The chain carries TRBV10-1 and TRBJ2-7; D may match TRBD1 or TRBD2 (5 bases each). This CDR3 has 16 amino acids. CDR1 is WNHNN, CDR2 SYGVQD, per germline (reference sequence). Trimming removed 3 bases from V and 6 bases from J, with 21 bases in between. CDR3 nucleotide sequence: TGCGCCAGCAGTGACTTGGGGGTCTTTAGCAAGGGCGAGCAGTACTTC. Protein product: CASSDLGVFSKGEQYF.

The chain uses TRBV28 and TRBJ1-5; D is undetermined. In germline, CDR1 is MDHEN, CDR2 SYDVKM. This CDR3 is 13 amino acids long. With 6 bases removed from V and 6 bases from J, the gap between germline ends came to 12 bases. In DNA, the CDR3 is TGTGCCAGCAGCCGCCCCCTGAGTCAGCCCCAGCATTTT. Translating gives CASSRPLSQPQHF.

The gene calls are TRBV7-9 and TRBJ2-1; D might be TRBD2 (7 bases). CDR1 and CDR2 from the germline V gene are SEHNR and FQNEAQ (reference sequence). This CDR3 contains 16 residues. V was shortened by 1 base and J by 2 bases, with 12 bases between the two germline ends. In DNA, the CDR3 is TGTGCCAGCAGCTTAGTTTACGGGGGGCCCTACAATGAGCAGTTCTTC. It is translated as CASSLVYGGPYNEQFF.

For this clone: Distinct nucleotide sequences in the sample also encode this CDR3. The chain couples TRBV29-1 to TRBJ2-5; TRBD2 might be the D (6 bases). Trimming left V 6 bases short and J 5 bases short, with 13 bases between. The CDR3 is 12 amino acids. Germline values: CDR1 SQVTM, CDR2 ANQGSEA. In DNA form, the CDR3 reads TGCAGCGTCCAGACTAGTGGGGAGACCCAGTACTTC. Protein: CSVQTSGETQYF.

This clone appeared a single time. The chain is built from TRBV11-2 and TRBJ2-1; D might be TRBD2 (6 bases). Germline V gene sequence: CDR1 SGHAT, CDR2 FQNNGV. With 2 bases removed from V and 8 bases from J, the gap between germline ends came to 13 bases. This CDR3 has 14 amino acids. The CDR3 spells CASSLRRVGDEQFF. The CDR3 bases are TGTGCCAGCAGCTTACGGAGGGTAGGCGATGAGCAGTTCTTC.

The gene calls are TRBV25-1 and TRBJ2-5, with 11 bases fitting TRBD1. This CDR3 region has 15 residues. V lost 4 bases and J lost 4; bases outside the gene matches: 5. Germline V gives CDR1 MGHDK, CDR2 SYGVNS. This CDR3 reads CASSAGQGGGETQYF. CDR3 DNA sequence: TGTGCCAGCAGTGCGGGACAGGGGGGAGGAGAGACCCAGTACTTC.

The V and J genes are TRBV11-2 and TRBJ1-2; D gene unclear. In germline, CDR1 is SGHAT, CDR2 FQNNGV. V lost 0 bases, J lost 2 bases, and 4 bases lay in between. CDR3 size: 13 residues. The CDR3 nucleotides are TGTGCCAGCAGCTTAGACGGAAACTATGGCTACACCTTC. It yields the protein CASSLDGNYGYTF.